Here is one T cell receptor (beta chain) with its context. In its sample, this clonotype was seen many times. Its antigen remains unidentified. No per-base quality is available; no much larger clone lies one base away. The germline V gene yields SQVTM for CDR1 and ANQGSEA for CDR2. The CDR3, cysteine through phenylalanine, is 12 amino acids long. Only the CDR3 region is kept as DNA, spanning 36 bases read in frame from base 1. The sample is drawn from a study of T cell repertoires and leukemia-associated antigens (dated 2019 in TCRdb). A note on the overall study: Per sample, about 5.1 to 7 million read pairs and about 3 to 5.0 million effective reads were obtained, for approximately 16 million effective reads in total. In vitro peptide stimulation of healthy T cells was used with the aim of identifying the antigen recognized by a TCR Vbeta21 clone previously found in CML patients.

As a first step, the CD3+ T cells were left to rest overnight in RPMI 1640 lacking fetal bovine serum, at 2.5 million cells/mL. CD3+ T cells were isolated from PBMCs with MACS immunomagnetic beads following the manufacturer's instructions. TRIzol reagent was used to extract total RNA from the cultured T cells. TCRbeta libraries were amplified from RNA using 5' rapid amplification of cDNA ends (5'RACE). Library concentration and integrity were checked with Qubit, an Agilent instrument, and quantitative PCR before sequencing. Sequencing of qualified libraries was performed on Illumina HiSeq or MiSeq by a commercial service provider. As for how the authors treated the data: TCR sequences in each sample were identified using MiXCR version 1.8.2. For a clone to be considered qualified, a CDR3 longer than four amino acids, an in-frame nucleotide length, and the absence of a stop codon were required. A read containing the complete CDR3 structure was counted as an effective read. Expanded clones were validated by RT-PCR with 24 Vbeta primers, GeneScan spectratyping, and Sanger sequencing. The public reads were reanalyzed by TCRdb: fastp trimming at Q25, MiXCR alignment, in-frame beta chains only. Rows are unified per CDR3 protein, each entry keeping the most common DNA and genes. TCRdb's processing, not the authors', yielded these V and J calls. This sample has some 11,000 distinct CDR3 sequences in its table, and 35% to 50% of those were observed once. The top ten clonotypes cover approximately 33% of the sample.

Points the paper makes about the study in general: Direct testing of the expanded clones' antigen specificity and function was not done, and further investigation was required. Numbers of Vbeta genes (roughly 63), Jbeta genes (about 14), VDJ rearrangements and unique CDR3s did not differ significantly among the four groups.

The V and J segments used are TRBV29-1 and TRBJ1-1; there is no confident call for the D gene. This receptor was identified in a female donor in good health. Sequences were obtained from CD3+ T cells sorted from blood and cultured. The CDR3 protein sequence reads: CSGKTSNTEAFF. The DNA sequence is TGCAGTGGAAAGACATCGAACACTGAAGCTTTCTTT. With the rest looked up from the reference TRBV29-1 and TRBJ1-1 genes rather than sequenced, the full variable domain is SAVISQKPSRDICQRGTSLTIQCQVDSQVTMMFWYRQQPGQSLTLIATANQGSEATYESGFVIDKFPISRPNLTFSTLTVSNMSPEDSSIYLCSGKTSNTEAFFGQGTRLTVV.